The 4 T cell receptor beta chains below come from one sample, sequenced in a study of cytomegalovirus exposure and HLA in healthy donors. The PCR ran on 60 Vbeta and 13 Jbeta primers. Produced via immunoSEQ multiplex PCR; TCRdb's table is partial and in-frame only. The data contain 150,000 to 200,000 clones, around three quarters of them singletons. The sample taken for sequencing was PBMCs. The receptor source for this set is a man in his forties in good health and CMV-seropositive.

This sequence joins TRBV7-2 and TRBJ2-5; 8 bases match TRBD1. The ends lost 1 base at V and 5 bases at J; junction bases unmatched: 6. The CDR3 length is 15 residues. Germline-derived CDR1 and CDR2 are SGHTA and FQGNSA. As DNA, the CDR3 is TGTGCCAGCAGCTTAGGGTCAGGGGGCGCGGAGACCCAGTACTTC. This codes for CASSLGSGGAETQYF.

V is TRBV7-8 and J is TRBJ1-2, with a tentative D call TRBD1 (5 bases). The CDR3 is 16 residues long. Germline CDR1 is SGHVS and CDR2 is FQNEAQ. V dropped 0 bases and J dropped 1 base, with 12 bases sitting between them. DNA for the CDR3: TGTGCCAGCAGCTTAGCGGGGCAGGGTCGTAACTATGGCTACACCTTC. Amino acids: CASSLAGQGRNYGYTF. Drawing the rest from reference TRBV7-8 and TRBJ1-2, the complete variable domain is GAGVSQSPRYKVAKRGQDVALRCDPISGHVSLFWYQQALGQGPEFLTYFQNEAQLDKSGLPSDRFFAERPEGSVSTLKIQRTQQEDSAVYLCASSLAGQGRNYGYTFGSGTRLTVV.

The rearrangement links TRBV9 to TRBJ1-2, with 10 bases matching TRBD1. The CDR3 sequence is 14 residues long. In germline, CDR1 is SGDLS, CDR2 YYNGEE. Trimming at V came to 3 bases and at J to 8 bases, leaving 7 bases not matched to a gene. Written as DNA, the CDR3 is TGTGCCAGCAGCGAAGACAGGGGGCTGGGGGGCTACACCTTC. Translated, it gives CASSEDRGLGGYTF.

This chain uses TRBV9 with TRBJ2-7; 12 bases match TRBD1. Unmatched junction bases numbered 6, after V lost 4 bases and J lost 7 bases. The CDR3 totals 14 residues. Germline CDR1 reads SGDLS; CDR2 reads YYNGEE. The CDR3 protein is CASSSGTGGREQYF. For the CDR3, the DNA is TGTGCCAGCAGCTCCGGGACAGGGGGCAGAGAGCAGTACTTC.